A single sample gave rise to the 30 T cell receptor beta chains below, sequenced in a study of type 1 and type 2 diabetes patients. PCR was run on genomic DNA. Multiplex PCR with 30 forward and 13 reverse primers amplified the TCR beta CDR3. TCRdb re-derived calls from the multiplex PCR reads in MiXCR, one entry per CDR3 protein. The sample yields 270,000 or so distinct CDR3 sequences, around 47% seen once. The sample comprised peripheral blood mononuclear cells (PBMCs). The receptors here all came from a man younger than 35 with type 2 diabetes.

The chain uses TRBV9 and TRBJ1-1, with TRBD1 matching over 7 bases. CDR3 length: 15 amino acids. The V segment lost 5 bases and the J segment 1 base; nucleotides outside the gene matches: 8. The germline CDR1 and CDR2 sequences are SGDLS and YYNGEE. CDR3 nucleotide sequence: TGTGCCAGCAGTTATACAGGGGCCCCGAACACTGAAGCTTTCTTT. It translates to CASSYTGAPNTEAFF.

This clonotype was seen a few times. CDR3 amino acids: CASTLYVGSPLHF. The DNA for the CDR3 is TGTGCCAGCACCCTCTACGTGGGATCACCCCTCCACTTT. The J gene is TRBJ1-6, the V gene TRBV11-1; D remains unclear. Trimming pared 7 bases from V and 10 bases from J, leaving 14 bases between. CDR1 and CDR2 from the germline V gene are SGHAT and FQDESV (reference sequence). The CDR3 has 13 residues. Based on the CDR3 plus reference TRBV11-1 and TRBJ1-6, the full variable domain is EAEVAQSPRYKITEKSQAVAFWCDPISGHATLYWYRQILGQGPELLVQFQDESVVDDSQLPKDRFSAERLKGVDSTLKIQPAELGDSAMYLCASTLYVGSPLHFGNGTRLTVT.

This clonotype was found a few times. The rearrangement uses TRBV2 and TRBJ2-1; 8 bases are shared with TRBD1. Trimming cost V 3 bases and J 8 bases; bases outside gene matches: 18. CDR1 and CDR2 (germline): SNHLY, FYNNEI. This CDR3 region has 18 residues. The CDR3 is CASSDRPGLKDREDEQFF. CDR3 bases: TGTGCCAGCAGTGACCGGCCGGGACTCAAGGACAGGGAGGATGAGCAGTTCTTC.

The chain is built from TRBV4-3 and TRBJ2-7; D is perhaps TRBD1 or TRBD2 (5 bases each). The CDR3 length is 15 residues. V was cut by 0 bases and J by 2 bases, with 11 bases left in between. The V gene's germline CDR1 is LGHNA and CDR2 YSLEER. The CDR3: CASSQDWKGPYEQYF. As DNA, the CDR3 is TGCGCCAGCAGCCAAGATTGGAAGGGACCCTACGAGCAGTACTTC.

J is TRBJ1-1 and V is TRBV7-2; 10 nucleotides agree with TRBD1. CDR1 and CDR2 from the germline V gene are SGHTA and FQGNSA. V lost 7 bases to trimming and J lost 5 bases; unmatched junction nucleotides: 4. The CDR3 has 13 amino acids. The CDR3 reads CASMTGGGTEAFF. DNA for the CDR3: TGTGCCAGCATGACAGGGGGCGGTACTGAAGCTTTCTTT.

The rearrangement uses TRBV7-2 and TRBJ2-5; 7 bases agree with TRBD2. The CDR3 is 15 amino acids. CDR1 is SGHTA, CDR2 FQGNSA, per germline. V lost 5 bases, J lost 1 base, and 7 bases stayed unmatched. Written as DNA, the CDR3 is TGTGCCAGCAGCGAGTCGGGAGGATTCCAAGAGACCCAGTACTTC. Its translation: CASSESGGFQETQYF.

The sample holds a few counts of this clonotype. V gene TRBV7-2 combines with J gene TRBJ1-3; no reliable D call. Germline V gene data show CDR1 as SGHTA and CDR2 as FQGNSA. V was trimmed by 1 base and J by 7 bases, leaving 11 bases between them. The length of the CDR3 is 14 residues. DNA of the CDR3: TGTGCCAGCAGCTTAGGTTCAGGCAGGAACACCATATATTTT. This translates into CASSLGSGRNTIYF.

A single count supports this clonotype. The chain couples TRBV7-2 to TRBJ2-7; D is tentatively TRBD1 or TRBD2 (5 bases each). Germline V gene lookup returns CDR1 SGHTA and CDR2 FQGNSA. This CDR3 has 14 residues. V lost 4 bases to trimming and J lost 2 bases, with 12 bases between them. CDR3 DNA: TGTGCCAGCAGCTCCCGGGAACAGGCCTACGAGCAGTACTTC. It specifies CASSSREQAYEQYF. Together with reference TRBV7-2 and TRBJ2-7, the CDR3 gives the full variable domain: GAGVSQSPSNKVTEKGKDVELRCDPISGHTALYWYRQSLGQGLEFLIYFQGNSAPDKSGLPSDRFSAERTGGSVSTLTIQRTQQEDSAVYLCASSSREQAYEQYFGPGTRLTVT.

The chain joins TRBV19 to TRBJ1-2; no firm D call. The CDR3 loop spans 14 amino acids. Deletions cut 5 bases from V and 4 bases from J, with 14 bases between. Germline values: CDR1 LNHDA, CDR2 SQIVND (reference sequence). The CDR3 DNA reads TGTGCCAGTAGTCGTGACTCGGGGAGCTATGGCTACACCTTC. It specifies CASSRDSGSYGYTF.

This clonotype occurred a few times. The chain links TRBV24-1 to TRBJ2-3; 9 nucleotides line up with TRBD1. The CDR3 extends over 14 amino acids. The ends lost 9 bases at V and 2 bases at J; junction bases unmatched: 5. Per germline, CDR1 KGHDR and CDR2 SFDVKD. The CDR3 loop reads CATGDRENTDTQYF. In DNA form, the CDR3 reads TGTGCCACCGGGGACAGGGAGAACACAGATACGCAGTATTTT.

The chain links TRBV5-1 to TRBJ1-4; TRBD1 is a possible D gene (6 bases). Trimming stripped 3 bases from V and 5 bases from J, with 14 bases between. CDR1 SGHRS and CDR2 YFSETQ come from the germline V gene. The CDR3 is 15 residues long. CDR3 region: CASSWGRTENEKLFF. In nucleotides, the CDR3 is TGCGCCAGCAGCTGGGGACGGACAGAGAATGAAAAACTGTTTTTT.

The rearrangement links TRBV2 to TRBJ2-1; no definite D call. This CDR3 region has 14 residues. V lost 5 bases and J 1 base, leaving 9 bases between the germline ends. Per germline, CDR1 SNHLY and CDR2 FYNNEI. The CDR3 DNA reads TGTGCCAGCAGTCGGATAGATTCCTACAATGAGCAGTTCTTC. Its translation: CASSRIDSYNEQFF.

The J gene is TRBJ1-1, the V gene TRBV19, with D tentatively TRBD1 (5 bases). This CDR3 is built from 13 residues. V lost 6 bases, J lost 0 bases, and 8 bases lay in between. Germline CDR1 reads LNHDA; CDR2 reads SQIVND (reference sequence). Written as DNA, the CDR3 is TGTGCCAGTAGGTACAGGATGAACACTGAAGCTTTCTTT. Its translation: CASRYRMNTEAFF.

This chain joins TRBV5-4 and TRBJ1-4; unclear D gene. The V end was cut by 0 bases, the J end by 6 bases, with 9 bases between. CDR3 length: 14 amino acids. Germline loops: CDR1 SGHNT, CDR2 YYREEE (reference sequence). CDR3 amino acids: CASSLGRADEKLFF. Here the CDR3 DNA reads TGTGCCAGCAGCTTGGGCCGGGCCGATGAAAAACTGTTTTTT.

This clonotype was detected only a few times. The rearrangement uses TRBV2 and TRBJ1-2; 7 bases are a match to TRBD1. There are 12 residues in the CDR3. From germline, CDR1 is SNHLY and CDR2 FYNNEI. V shed 5 bases and J 10 bases; nucleotides not matched to a gene: 7. The CDR3 DNA is TGTGCCAGCAGTCCGACAGGGTACGCCTACACCTTC. Residues: CASSPTGYAYTF. The full variable domain, rest sourced from reference TRBV2 and TRBJ1-2, is EPEVTQTPSHQVTQMGQEVILRCVPISNHLYFYWYRQILGQKVEFLVSFYNNEISEKSEIFDDQFSVERPDGSNFTLKIRSTKLEDSAMYFCASSPTGYAYTFGSGTRLTVV.

The table lists this clonotype with a few counts. This rearrangement joins TRBV11-1 to TRBJ2-7, with D uncertain. The CDR3 has 14 amino acids. Germline CDR1 is SGHAT and CDR2 is FQDESV (reference sequence). Trimming left V 2 bases short and J 3 bases short, with 11 bases between. In DNA, the CDR3 is TGTGCCAGCAGCTTAAGTTTGGGGTTCTACGAGCAGTACTTC. Its translation: CASSLSLGFYEQYF. Based on the CDR3 plus reference TRBV11-1 and TRBJ2-7, the full variable domain is EAEVAQSPRYKITEKSQAVAFWCDPISGHATLYWYRQILGQGPELLVQFQDESVVDDSQLPKDRFSAERLKGVDSTLKIQPAELGDSAMYLCASSLSLGFYEQYFGPGTRLTVT.

This sequence joins TRBV7-6 and TRBJ2-5; D may be TRBD2 (6 bases). The V end was cut by 1 base, the J end by 5 bases, with 17 bases between. The CDR3 is 16 amino acids. CDR1 and CDR2 from the germline V gene are SGHVS and FNYEAQ. The CDR3 is CASSLEAEGRPETQYF. The CDR3 region has the DNA TGTGCCAGCAGCTTAGAGGCGGAAGGGAGGCCGGAGACCCAGTACTTC.

The chain's CDR3 is CASSVQPFQETQYF. The CDR3, as DNA: TGTGCCAGCAGCGTACAGCCATTCCAAGAGACCCAGTACTTC. J is TRBJ2-5 and V is TRBV11-2, with D hard to call. The germline V gene has CDR1 SGHAT and CDR2 FQNNGV. CDR3 length equals 14 residues. V was trimmed by 5 bases and J by 1 base, leaving 11 bases between them.

The chain employs TRBV19 and TRBJ2-3; 9 nucleotides line up with TRBD2. Trimming cost V 6 bases and J 4 bases; bases outside gene matches: 8. The germline gives CDR1 LNHDA, CDR2 SQIVND (reference sequence). CDR3 length: 15 amino acids. CDR3 DNA: TGTGCCAGTAGATTGTTAGCGGGAGAGGCAGATACGCAGTATTTT. It yields the protein CASRLLAGEADTQYF. Based on the CDR3 plus reference TRBV19 and TRBJ2-3, the full variable domain is DGGITQSPKYLFRKEGQNVTLSCEQNLNHDAMYWYRQDPGQGLRLIYYSQIVNDFQKGDIAEGYSVSREKKESFPLTVTSAQKNPTAFYLCASRLLAGEADTQYFGPGTRLTVL.

The chain employs TRBV19 and TRBJ1-2; 7 bases agree with TRBD1. This CDR3 is 15 amino acids long. Looked up from germline, CDR1 is LNHDA and CDR2 is SQIVND (reference sequence). V shed 5 bases and J 2 bases; nucleotides not matched to a gene: 8. In DNA, the CDR3 is TGTGCCAGTAGTGCACCGGGACAGAAGAACTATGGCTACACCTTC. The encoded protein is CASSAPGQKNYGYTF.

The chain recombines TRBV11-3 with TRBJ2-2; D remains unclear. V was shortened by 3 bases and J by 3 bases, with 8 bases between the two germline ends. The V gene's germline CDR1 is SGHNT and CDR2 YENEEA. The CDR3 runs to 14 residues. The CDR3 protein is CASSLSSDTGELFF. The CDR3 bases are TGTGCCAGCAGCTTGTCATCTGACACCGGGGAGCTGTTTTTT.

J is TRBJ2-1 and V is TRBV19, with a possible D match to TRBD1 (5 bases). The CDR3 sequence is 15 residues long. V lost 5 bases and J lost 4, with 15 bases in between. Germline lookup yields CDR1 LNHDA and CDR2 SQIVND (reference sequence). CDR3 DNA sequence: TGTGCCAGTAGTCTCCAGGGTATTAATTACAATGAGCAGTTCTTC. The encoded protein is CASSLQGINYNEQFF.

This clonotype was seen more than once but under ten times. The V call is TRBV20-1, the J call TRBJ2-7; D perhaps matches TRBD2 (5 bases). Germline loops: CDR1 DFQATT, CDR2 SNEGSKA (reference sequence). CDR3 length equals 13 residues. V dropped 6 bases and J dropped 5 bases, with 17 bases sitting between them. CDR3 nucleotide sequence: TGCAGTGCAAGCCCACTAGTTTTCGACGAGCAGTACTTC. Translated: CSASPLVFDEQYF.

Concerning this clonotype itself: One junction end disagrees with the germline gene, perhaps due to a read error. The genes are TRBV12-3 or TRBV12-4 and TRBJ2-3; D is perhaps TRBD1 or TRBD2 (6 bases each). This CDR3 contains 14 residues. CDR3 region: CASSRDGGPDTRYF. The CDR3 bases are TGTGCCAGCAGCCGTGACGGGGGCCCAGATACGCGGTATTTT.

This clonotype was seen a handful of times. The chain employs TRBV10-3 and TRBJ2-7; 12 positions agree with TRBD1. J gave up 5 bases and V 4 bases, and 12 bases lay outside the gene matches. Germline V gene data show CDR1 as ENHRY and CDR2 as SYGVKD. The CDR3 consists of 17 residues. The CDR3 DNA sequence: TGTGCCATCAGTGCCAATCAACTGGGACAGGGGGCCGACGAGCAGTACTTC. Translated, it gives CAISANQLGQGADEQYF.

This clonotype was recorded at least ten times. The J gene is TRBJ1-2, the V gene TRBV19; no clear D. The CDR3 consists of 17 residues. V shed 0 bases and J shed 4 bases, with 18 bases lying between them. The germline gives CDR1 LNHDA, CDR2 SQIVND (reference sequence). CDR3 in DNA: TGTGCCAGTAGTATAGATGGACGACGAGCCTTGGGCTATGGCTACACCTTC. Amino acid sequence: CASSIDGRRALGYGYTF.

A remark on this clonotype: A read error is possible here, since a much larger clone lies one base away. The chain employs TRBV6-6 and TRBJ2-7, with D tentatively TRBD2 (6 bases). CDR3 size: 15 residues. CDR1 is MNHNY, CDR2 SVGAGI, per germline (reference sequence). CDR3 nucleotides: TGTGCCATCAGTGATGGAGGGTCTGGAACTACCGAGCAGTACTTC. Translation: CAISDGGSGTTEQYF.

The chain has TRBV6-1 and TRBJ1-2; D is unresolved. CDR1 MNHNS and CDR2 SASEGT come from the germline V gene. There are 15 residues in the CDR3. V lost 4 bases, J lost 0 bases, and 12 bases lay in between. As DNA, the CDR3 is TGTGCCAGCAGTGGCGAGTCGGCGCCTAACTATGGCTACACCTTC. It is translated as CASSGESAPNYGYTF.

The J gene is TRBJ2-7, the V gene TRBV7-2; TRBD1 is a possible D gene (5 bases). The CDR3 is 16 amino acids. Per germline, CDR1 SGHTA and CDR2 FQGNSA. Trimming stripped 5 bases from V and 2 bases from J, with 19 bases between. This CDR3 reads CASSTRRTGPTYEQYF. The CDR3 DNA is TGTGCCAGCAGCACGAGGCGAACAGGCCCTACCTACGAGCAGTACTTC.

The chain employs TRBV7-2 and TRBJ1-2; 8 positions match TRBD1. This CDR3 region has 15 residues. V trimming: 4 bases; J trimming: 6 bases; junction bases outside the gene matches: 10. Germline V gene sequence: CDR1 SGHTA, CDR2 FQGNSA. The CDR3 nucleotides read TGTGCCAGCAGCTCCCGAAATGACAGGGGAAATGGCTACACCTTC. Its translation is CASSSRNDRGNGYTF.